The rows below give T cell receptor beta chains drawn from one sample of a study of T-cell reconstitution after alpha-beta-depleted transplantation in children. TCRdb itself ran the PCR reads through MiXCR, one entry per CDR3 protein. The table includes hundreds of thousands of distinct CDR3 sequences, over 10% detected once. The specimen comprised PBMCs, sampled before TCRalphabeta/CD19-depleted stem cell transplant. The receptor set was obtained from a girl aged 2 to 10 with congenital amegakaryocytic thrombocytopenia, due to receive a stem cell transplant. The conserved cysteine and the conserved F or W are not part of the CDR3 here. Fields, in order: V gene, clone size, CDR3 protein. Clone sizes are given selectively: once, few, many, or a class where the clone is expanded.

TRBV24-1	many	ATRRGAEAF
TRBV15	many	ATSREQGFNEKLF
TRBV12-3/TRBV12-4	few	ASRELQTSGSNEQF
TRBV12-3/TRBV12-4	once	ASSHTGVTF
TRBV4-1	many	ASSRVVLETQY
TRBV12-3/TRBV12-4	many	ASSPDTPSPLH
TRBV20-1	many	SALGSPDYEQY
TRBV7-9	-	ASSFILRGRETQY
TRBV12-3/TRBV12-4	-	ASSLALRRGYNEQF
TRBV25-1	few	ASSDGDRGWRTEAF
TRBV5-1	many	ASSIRTSGAHNEQF
TRBV18	few	ASSPERGTHEQF
TRBV30	few	AGGVSYEQY
TRBV10-3	-	AISETGPRSDNEQF
TRBV7-3	few	ASSLDSIRLF
TRBV5-1	few	ASRPGGDEQF
TRBV9	many	ASKRDMAGLIYGYT
TRBV12-3/TRBV12-4	many	ASSRGGNKEF
TRBV20-1	many	SARDPFISYEQY
TRBV5-1	few	ASRLERGDTQY
TRBV20-1	many	SASGTNYNEQF
TRBV20-1	many	SAIPSGRMYNEQF
TRBV4-1	-	ASSQSRGHNQPQH
TRBV7-4	-	ASSPPTGLAGGKKGEQY
TRBV29-1	many	SVEGAGELF
TRBV29-1	many	SVADGTPARVQY
TRBV6-2/TRBV6-3	few	ASSSVPGQGSMDTQY
TRBV11-2	many	ASSLVLGTNEKLF
TRBV5-1	-	ASSSPTSGGKRETQY
TRBV5-1	many	ASSLVSGLVGELF
TRBV5-1	many	ASSLGLAVSYEQY
TRBV5-1	many	ASTPGGLEAEQF
TRBV11-1	many	ASSLPTGPSGRSYEQY
TRBV10-3	many	AISVPGNPTDTQY
TRBV7-7	many	ASSPLGVGDTQY
TRBV29-1	many	SVLIDLAAF
TRBV4-2	-	ASSQALSGTSGRSYEQY
TRBV5-4	-	ASSLAARRETQY